Below are 14 T cell receptor beta chains sequenced from a single sample in a study of cytomegalovirus exposure and HLA in healthy donors. This PCR relied on a set of 60 Vbeta primers and 13 Jbeta primers. Generated by immunoSEQ multiplex PCR, the TCRdb table keeps only in-frame clones and is missing some. Of roughly 90,000 clones listed, roughly four fifths are singletons. The specimen sequenced was PBMCs. The receptors stem from a man younger than 45 in good health and CMV-seropositive.

The V and J genes are TRBV5-1 and TRBJ2-5, with D tentatively TRBD1 (5 bases). Germline loops: CDR1 SGHRS, CDR2 YFSETQ. V gave up 7 bases and J gave up 1 base, with 14 bases separating them. The CDR3 loop spans 14 amino acids. The CDR3 nucleotides are TGCGCCAGCTCCGAACAGGCCACCCAAGAGACCCAGTACTTC. The encoded protein is CASSEQATQETQYF.

The gene calls are TRBV6-4 and TRBJ2-4; 9 positions match TRBD2. V lost 3 bases and J lost 8; bases outside the gene matches: 8. CDR3 size: 15 residues. The germline CDR1 and CDR2 sequences are MRHNA and SNTAGT. This chain's CDR3 is CASSEAGGSLDIQYF. The CDR3 nucleotides read TGTGCCAGCAGTGAGGCGGGAGGGAGTTTGGACATTCAGTACTTC.

This clone was detected only once. The gene calls are TRBV6-5 and TRBJ1-2; D unresolved. The germline gives CDR1 MNHEY, CDR2 SVGAGI. The V and J ends lost 0 bases and 6 bases respectively, with 11 bases between them. CDR3 length: 14 residues. Written as DNA, the CDR3 is TGTGCCAGCAGTTACTCGAATAGCTGGGATGGCTACACCTTC. It yields the protein CASSYSNSWDGYTF.

V and J are TRBV19 and TRBJ1-1; a possible D gene is TRBD1 (6 bases). The V end was cut by 4 bases, the J end by 0 bases, with 9 bases between. The CDR3 loop spans 14 amino acids. Germline V gene data show CDR1 as LNHDA and CDR2 as SQIVND (reference sequence). CDR3 sequence reads: CASSTGELNTEAFF. CDR3 DNA sequence: TGTGCCAGTAGTACAGGGGAATTGAACACTGAAGCTTTCTTT.

The V call is TRBV14, the J call TRBJ1-2; D is unresolved. Trimming left V 1 base short and J 6 bases short, with 15 bases between. Germline V gives CDR1 SGHDN, CDR2 FVKESK. The CDR3 is made up of 15 amino acids. CDR3 region: CASSQGRTLRDGYTF. The CDR3 DNA sequence: TGTGCCAGCAGCCAAGGTCGGACCTTGAGGGATGGCTACACCTTC. The whole variable domain, filled in from reference TRBV14 and TRBJ1-2, reads EAGVTQFPSHSVIEKGQTVTLRCDPISGHDNLYWYRRVMGKEIKFLLHFVKESKQDESGMPNNRFLAERTGGTYSTLKVQPAELEDSGVYFCASSQGRTLRDGYTFGSGTRLTVV.

CDR3 nucleotides: TGTGCCAGCAGCTTACTAGCGTCTCTTCCCCCCGGGGAGCTGTTTTTT. Translation gives CASSLLASLPPGELFF. V is TRBV7-9 and J is TRBJ2-2; possible D gene TRBD2, 6 bases. The V gene lost 2 bases and the J gene lost 6 bases, with 16 bases spanning the gap. The V gene's germline CDR1 is SEHNR and CDR2 FQNEAQ (reference sequence). CDR3 length: 16 amino acids.

The gene calls are TRBV6-5 and TRBJ1-5; tentative D call: TRBD1 (6 bases). Trimming shortened V by 6 bases and J by 0 bases, and 9 bases separated the two germline ends. CDR1 MNHEY and CDR2 SVGAGI come from the germline V gene. The CDR3 spans 14 residues. Here the CDR3 reads CASSGTNSNQPQHF. CDR3 coding DNA: TGTGCCAGCAGCGGGACAAATAGCAATCAGCCCCAGCATTTT.

V usage is TRBV5-1 and J usage is TRBJ2-3, with TRBD2 matching over 10 bases. V was pared by 1 base and J by 5 bases, with 4 bases of the junction left unmatched. Germline V gives CDR1 SGHRS, CDR2 YFSETQ. This CDR3 has 15 residues. CDR3 residues: CASSLPAGGQDTQYF. DNA for the CDR3: TGCGCCAGCAGCTTGCCAGCGGGAGGGCAAGATACGCAGTATTTT.

This sequence joins TRBV5-4 and TRBJ2-7; TRBD2 matches 10 bases. The CDR3 consists of 12 residues. With V trimmed by 5 bases and J by 6 bases, 2 bases remained unmatched. Germline-derived CDR1 and CDR2 are SGHNT and YYREEE (reference sequence). DNA for the CDR3: TGTGCCAGCAGTTGGACTAGCGGCGAGCAGTACTTC. Translation gives CASSWTSGEQYF.

V gene TRBV5-1 combines with J gene TRBJ2-7; D remains ambiguous. The ends were cut back, 4 bases at V and 3 bases at J, with 8 bases in the middle. Germline CDR1 and CDR2: SGHRS and YFSETQ. This CDR3 contains 12 residues. Here the CDR3 reads CASSATHYEQYF. The CDR3 DNA is TGCGCCAGCAGCGCAACTCACTACGAGCAGTACTTC.

The chain recombines TRBV5-1 with TRBJ2-5, with TRBD2 identical over 14 bases. With V trimmed by 4 bases and J by 11 bases, 10 bases remained unmatched. The germline CDR1 and CDR2 sequences are SGHRS and YFSETQ. This CDR3 is 15 amino acids long. The CDR3 loop is CASSPGLAGVGEQYF. DNA of the CDR3: TGCGCCAGCAGCCCGGGACTAGCGGGAGTCGGAGAGCAGTACTTC.

The chain has TRBV28 and TRBJ1-1; perhaps TRBD1 as D (6 bases). V was cut by 4 bases and J by 5 bases, with 23 bases left in between. This CDR3 has 17 amino acids. Per germline, CDR1 MDHEN and CDR2 SYDVKM. CDR3 bases: TGTGCCAGCAGTTCAGGGGATTTAAGCCCAGGTATAACTGAAGCTTTCTTT. Translation: CASSSGDLSPGITEAFF.

The J gene is TRBJ2-7, the V gene TRBV28; 8 bases map to TRBD2. The CDR3 spans 15 residues. Germline V gene lookup returns CDR1 MDHEN and CDR2 SYDVKM. CDR3 in DNA: TGTTCTTCTGGGCTAGCGGGTATTACATCCTACGAGCAGTACTTC. As protein: CSSGLAGITSYEQYF. Filled out from reference TRBV28 and TRBJ2-7, the complete variable domain reads DVKVTQSSRYLVKRTGEKVFLECVQDMDHENMFWYRQDPGLGLRLIYFSYDVKMKEKGDIPEGYSVSREKKERFSLILESASTNQTSMYLCSSGLAGITSYEQYFGPGTRLTVT.

CDR3 sequence (DNA): TGTGCCAGCAGTGAAATTGGAGATTCCGGGGAGCTGTTTTTT. This encodes CASSEIGDSGELFF. This rearrangement joins TRBV25-1 to TRBJ2-2; D unclear. With 2 bases removed from V and 6 bases from J, the gap between germline ends came to 10 bases. The CDR3 is made up of 14 amino acids. Germline CDR1 reads MGHDK; CDR2 reads SYGVNS.